The subject of this entry is one T cell receptor (beta chain). This clonotype was found many times. The target of this receptor is not known. No base quality information exists; no much larger clone differs at one position. Including the terminal cysteine and phenylalanine, the CDR3 comprises 14 residues. The kept DNA is CDR3 alone, 42 bases in frame from the first base. V sheds 3 bases and J sheds 7 bases, leaving 16 bases between their ends. CDR1 and CDR2, per the germline V gene (reference sequence), are DFQATT and SNEGSKA. Receptor amplification or capture employed UMI-ligation and nested PCR. To cover both TRBC1 and TRBC2, the beta constant-region primer consisted of an equimolar mix of two oligonucleotides. The ligated cDNA went through four rounds of PCR with nested alpha and beta constant-region primers together with the SP2 primer. A single-stranded oligonucleotide bearing the SP2 primer plus a 12-nucleotide UMI was ligated onto the 3' end of the cDNA by T4 RNA ligase 1. The ligation reaction was incubated at 16°C for roughly 18-25 hours. PCR2 was usually performed as a SYBR Green qPCR and halted at a preset threshold so that over-amplification would not occur. Every purification after the first one was done using Agencourt AMPure XP magnetic beads. Library amounts were measured by Qubit and library quality was assessed on a TapeStation, where the main peak was expected at around 650 bp. Pooled libraries were sequenced on an Illumina MiSeq with v2 2x251 paired-end kits, typically giving roughly 0.9-2.1 million reads per sample. Each sample was pooled at approximately 4.3 nM, and about 5-8% PhiX was included to help cluster recognition. As for the original processing: FASTQ reads processed by Demultiplexor were assigned V and J genes by Decombinator through tag matching that tolerated a single base-pair mismatch. By using UMIs, Collapsinator corrected both sequencing errors and the frequency errors caused by PCR heterogeneity. TCRs were translated and CDR3s were extracted from the conserved cysteine to the FGXG phenylalanine by CDR3Translator, with non-productive sequences being flagged. Gini, Shannon entropy and inverse Simpson indices were computed after subsampling the repertoires to the same number of UMI-defined TCRs. Power-law fits to clonotype abundance distributions were performed by maximum likelihood within the linear range. On one naive CD8 sample, the pipeline and MIGEC gave similar UMI counts, unique TCR numbers and clonal distributions. In one analysis, naive TCRs that were also found in any memory subset of the same donor were excluded from the naive repertoire. A set of several thousand CMV-associated CDR3 sequences, compiled from VDJdb and a published dataset, was used to search the repertoires. TCRdb reanalyzed the raw reads on its own, using fastp at Q25 for trimming and MiXCR for clone calling, and kept in-frame beta chains. Every entry covers one CDR3 protein and lists the most common genes and DNA from its rows. The V and J calls, along with clone size, are taken from TCRdb and not from the paper's own processing. Present in this sample are just over 80,000 distinct CDR3 sequences, roughly 9.2% of which were seen just once. The ten largest account for 1.2% of the sample.

This sample stems from a study of naive and memory T cell subsets (dated by TCRdb to about 2017). Describing the broader study: The study applied an open-source, UMI-based TCR alpha and beta sequencing pipeline to sorted naive and memory peripheral blood T cell subsets. IgG serology results and the functional CMV T cell responses were in complete agreement. RNA was DNase-treated and reverse transcribed with TCR constant-region primers, mostly using SuperScript III. Overall study outcomes, separate from this receptor: The repertoire findings for the naive and memory subsets could not be validated against a ground truth because none was available. Naive repertoires, especially CD8, contained a few larger clonotypes, possibly memory cells re-expressing CD45RA. In both CD4 and CD8 cells, a rise in Gini index and a fall in Shannon and inverse Simpson diversity were observed from naive through CM, EM and EMRA. TCR abundance followed a power law whose exponent differed between naive and memory subsets but was consistent across the three individuals. A clonotype was defined as a single alpha or beta chain sequence rather than as a paired alpha/beta receptor. RNA-based TCR counts may be influenced by expression changes linked to T cell activation and differentiation. Once error correction was done, more than 95% of naive TCR sequences showed up just once, which made the naive abundance distributions much steeper than those of the memory subsets.

Separate amplification of TCR alpha and beta chain libraries was performed from the second PCR step onward. To determine each donor's CMV status, fresh PBMCs were stimulated overnight with CMV viral lysate, and IFNgamma production from CD4+ T cells was then assessed. Using Miltenyi beads, CD4 T cells were first positively selected, and CD8 T cells were then positively selected from the CD4-negative fraction. After staining for CD3, CD4, CD8, CD45RA, CD27 and a live/dead dye, cells were sorted on a BD Aria II into four subsets based on CD45RA and CD27. Blood came from three healthy volunteers, each fractionated into CD4 and CD8 T cells and then into four differentiation subsets. About 110 ml of peripheral blood was collected from each donor, and PBMC were isolated from the blood using Ficoll-Paque PLUS density-gradient centrifugation. Sorted cells were lysed in RLT buffer, after which RNA was extracted using a Qiagen RNeasy kit and stored at -80 degrees C.

The rearrangement combines TRBV20-1 with TRBJ1-3, with the D gene not confidently named. What was sequenced was naive CD8+ T cells from blood. This specimen's cell subset or site label, per the study, means: naive T cells, CD45RA high CD27+. This receptor was obtained from a human donor in good health. DNA sequence: TGCAGTGCTAGGTGGAGGGAGGATTGGAACACCATATATTTT. This translates into CSARWREDWNTIYF.